The TCR beta chain under discussion was sequenced for a study of response to subunit inactivated influenza vaccine. Findings and limits, study-wide: There was a suggestion from the authors that each seasonal influenza vaccination recruits few new T cells.

The CDR3 length is 13 residues. Germline CDR1 and CDR2: SGHRS and YFSETQ. The V gene lost 7 bases and the J gene lost 0 bases, with 9 bases spanning the gap. This clonotype was seen a few times. The antigen is not known. In TCRdb, the RT-PCR reads were re-called with MiXCR into one record per CDR3 protein. The top ten hold 7.5% to 8% of the sample, which has roughly 650,000 distinct CDR3 sequences, 14% seen once. This clonotype was obtained from a man in his fifties who received an inactivated influenza vaccine. The input for sequencing was PBMCs from blood, taken about 14 days before vaccination. V usage is TRBV5-1 and J usage is TRBJ2-3, with D perhaps TRBD1 (5 bases). The CDR3 coding sequence is TGCGCCAGCCAGACAGCTAGCACAGATACGCAGTATTTT. Amino acid sequence: CASQTASTDTQYF.